The 20 T cell receptor beta chains below come from one sample, sequenced in a study of blood T cell repertoires in COVID-19. Some clones are missing from TCRdb's copy, which holds only in-frame ones; the method was immunoSEQ multiplex PCR. The table records 390,000 or so clones, roughly 90% of them present only once. Sequencing input: peripheral blood. The receptors were sampled from a man between 18 and 29 years old with active or convalescent COVID-19.

The chain uses TRBV7-9 and TRBJ2-2, with unresolved D. V lost 2 bases and J 3 bases, leaving 10 bases between the germline ends. Germline values: CDR1 SEHNR, CDR2 FQNEAQ (reference sequence). This CDR3 is 15 amino acids long. The CDR3 sequence is CASSLSSVYTGELFF. The DNA of the CDR3 is TGTGCCAGCAGCTTAAGCTCCGTGTACACCGGGGAGCTGTTTTTT.

The V and J genes are TRBV19 and TRBJ1-2; D gene unclear. Per germline, CDR1 LNHDA and CDR2 SQIVND (reference sequence). CDR3 length: 13 amino acids. V was trimmed by 8 bases and J by 8 bases, leaving 18 bases between them. In DNA, the CDR3 is TGTGCCAGTCACCTTTACGGGGTTTCGGGCTACACCTTC. This codes for CASHLYGVSGYTF.

This chain links TRBV28 with TRBJ2-7; 10 bases are a match to TRBD2. Germline V CDR1 and CDR2: MDHEN, SYDVKM. The CDR3 is 15 residues long. Losses at the gene ends were 5 bases for V and 4 bases for J; bases not matched to a gene: 8. The DNA of the CDR3 is TGTGCCAGCAGTCCGCGACTAGCGGGCCTGTACGAGCAGTACTTC. Protein product: CASSPRLAGLYEQYF.

V is TRBV5-8 and J is TRBJ1-5; weak D call: TRBD1 (6 bases). V was trimmed by 4 bases and J by 4 bases, leaving 15 bases between them. The CDR3 totals 15 residues. Germline CDR1 reads SGHTS; CDR2 reads YDEGEE. CDR3 in DNA: TGTGCCAGCAGCCGATATAGGACAGCTAATCAGCCCCAGCATTTT. Its translation is CASSRYRTANQPQHF.

The chain recombines TRBV28 with TRBJ1-6; 9 bases match TRBD1. CDR3 length equals 15 residues. Trimming cost V 5 bases and J 10 bases; bases outside gene matches: 9. In germline, CDR1 is MDHEN, CDR2 SYDVKM. The CDR3 nucleotides read TGTGCCAGCAGTGTAAACAGGGGGCCGAAATCACCCCTCCACTTT. This sequence encodes CASSVNRGPKSPLHF.

CDR3 DNA: TGCAGTGCTAGAGAGAGTTCACCCCTCCACTTT. It yields the protein CSARESSPLHF. V is TRBV20-1 and J is TRBJ1-6; D is undetermined. Germline V gene lookup returns CDR1 DFQATT and CDR2 SNEGSKA (reference sequence). The germline V and J ends were trimmed by 0 bases and 9 bases, with 3 bases remaining between them. The CDR3 is 11 residues long.

This clone came up a few times. The chain carries TRBV27 and TRBJ1-2; TRBD1 matches at 8 bases. The CDR3 has 15 residues. J was trimmed by 5 bases and V by 5 bases; bases with no gene match: 10. Germline values: CDR1 MNHEY, CDR2 SMNVEV (reference sequence). This CDR3 is CASSGGQGAIYGYTF. As DNA, the CDR3 is TGTGCCAGCAGTGGGGGGCAGGGGGCGATTTATGGCTACACCTTC.

The genes are TRBV9 and TRBJ2-5; the match to TRBD1 covers 12 bases. Germline values: CDR1 SGDLS, CDR2 YYNGEE. The CDR3 loop spans 15 amino acids. The V gene end was trimmed by 4 bases and the J gene end by 3 bases; junction bases not matched to a gene: 4. The CDR3 DNA follows: TGTGCCAGCAGCCCCGGGACAGGGGGCGAAGAGACCCAGTACTTC. Translation: CASSPGTGGEETQYF.

The rearrangement links TRBV28 to TRBJ1-2, with D unclear. The CDR3 contains 13 residues. V was cut by 2 bases and J by 2 bases, with 6 bases left in between. The germline gives CDR1 MDHEN, CDR2 SYDVKM. In DNA, the CDR3 is TGTGCCAGCAGTTTAGACACAAACTATGGCTACACCTTC. The encoded protein is CASSLDTNYGYTF.

This rearrangement joins TRBV2 to TRBJ2-3, with TRBD2 matching 11 bases. Germline V lookup: CDR1 SNHLY, CDR2 FYNNEI. CDR3 length equals 17 residues. V trimming: 4 bases; J trimming: 0 bases; junction bases outside the gene matches: 6. The chain's CDR3 is CASSGTSGQRSTDTQYF. CDR3 DNA sequence: TGTGCCAGCAGTGGGACTAGCGGGCAGAGAAGCACAGATACGCAGTATTTT.

The V gene is TRBV7-2, the J gene TRBJ1-2; D unresolved. Germline V gene lookup returns CDR1 SGHTA and CDR2 FQGNSA. V lost 1 base and J lost 2, with 8 bases in between. CDR3 size: 14 residues. In DNA form, the CDR3 reads TGTGCCAGCAGCTTAGACTGGGCAAACTATGGCTACACCTTC. The encoded protein is CASSLDWANYGYTF. Full variable domain (outside the CDR3, taken from reference TRBV7-2 and TRBJ1-2): GAGVSQSPSNKVTEKGKDVELRCDPISGHTALYWYRQSLGQGLEFLIYFQGNSAPDKSGLPSDRFSAERTGGSVSTLTIQRTQQEDSAVYLCASSLDWANYGYTFGSGTRLTVV.

V and J are TRBV19 and TRBJ2-2; perhaps TRBD1 as D (5 bases). Per germline, CDR1 LNHDA and CDR2 SQIVND (reference sequence). This CDR3 is built from 15 residues. Trimming pared 6 bases from V and 3 bases from J, leaving 14 bases between. The CDR3 DNA sequence: TGTGCCAGTAGCTCAGGGTTTTCGGACACCGGGGAGCTGTTTTTT. As protein: CASSSGFSDTGELFF.

This chain connects TRBV28 to TRBJ2-7; TRBD2 might be the D (5 bases). Germline V gene data show CDR1 as MDHEN and CDR2 as SYDVKM. Trimming took off 5 bases at V and 2 bases at J, with 16 bases between the two ends. This CDR3 is built from 15 residues. In nucleotides, the CDR3 is TGTGCCAGCAGTCCCCCGGGGTTAACACCCTACGAGCAGTACTTC. Translating gives CASSPPGLTPYEQYF.

This rearrangement joins TRBV7-9 to TRBJ1-6, with a weak D call TRBD1 (6 bases). The CDR3 is 14 residues long. The germline gives CDR1 SEHNR, CDR2 FQNEAQ (reference sequence). V was trimmed by 5 bases and J by 7 bases, leaving 12 bases between them. CDR3 region: CASSLSGDNSPLHF. The CDR3 region has the DNA TGTGCCAGCAGCCTTTCAGGGGACAATTCACCCCTCCACTTT.

The chain employs TRBV11-3 and TRBJ2-1, with D unresolved. The CDR3 is 10 amino acids. The V end lost 6 bases, the J end lost 9 bases, and 6 bases lay between the germline ends. Germline assignment: CDR1 SGHNT and CDR2 YENEEA. This chain's CDR3 is CASRYGEQFF. CDR3 DNA: TGTGCCAGCAGATACGGTGAGCAGTTCTTC.

The chain carries TRBV19 and TRBJ1-1, with 8 bases aligning to TRBD1. V was pared by 7 bases and J by 3 bases, with 4 bases of the junction left unmatched. The germline CDR1 and CDR2 sequences are LNHDA and SQIVND (reference sequence). This CDR3 is 13 amino acids long. CDR3 protein: CASNQGADTEAFF. The CDR3 DNA reads as TGTGCCAGTAACCAGGGGGCCGACACTGAAGCTTTCTTT.

The chain combines TRBV9 with TRBJ1-3; perhaps TRBD1 as D (6 bases). CDR3 size: 15 residues. Germline values: CDR1 SGDLS, CDR2 YYNGEE. Trimming left V 1 base short and J 1 base short, with 9 bases between. CDR3 sequence: CASSVSGTSGNTIYF. CDR3 nucleotide sequence: TGTGCCAGCAGCGTATCCGGGACATCTGGAAACACCATATATTTT.

This chain joins TRBV27 and TRBJ1-6; the match to TRBD1 covers 9 bases. CDR1 and CDR2 from the germline V gene are MNHEY and SMNVEV (reference sequence). Trimming at V came to 7 bases and at J to 9 bases, leaving 7 bases not matched to a gene. This CDR3 is built from 14 residues. DNA of the CDR3: TGTGCCAGCACCCCCGGGGACAGGGCTTCACCCCTCCACTTT. Translating it yields CASTPGDRASPLHF.

The V and J genes are TRBV19 and TRBJ1-1; 8 bases agree with TRBD1. The junction had 6 bases not matched to a gene; V was cut back by 7 bases and J by 5 bases. The V gene's germline CDR1 is LNHDA and CDR2 SQIVND (reference sequence). This CDR3 has 13 residues. This chain's CDR3 is CASTRTGRTEAFF. CDR3 in DNA: TGTGCCAGTACAAGGACAGGGCGAACTGAAGCTTTCTTT. The full variable domain, rest sourced from reference TRBV19 and TRBJ1-1, is DGGITQSPKYLFRKEGQNVTLSCEQNLNHDAMYWYRQDPGQGLRLIYYSQIVNDFQKGDIAEGYSVSREKKESFPLTVTSAQKNPTAFYLCASTRTGRTEAFFGQGTRLTVV.

V is TRBV28 and J is TRBJ2-7, with 7 bases identical to TRBD1. Germline V gene lookup returns CDR1 MDHEN and CDR2 SYDVKM. CDR3 length equals 14 residues. The junction had 5 bases not matched to a gene; V was cut back by 6 bases and J by 0 bases. The CDR3 reads CASRPGQSSYEQYF. The CDR3 DNA sequence: TGTGCCAGCAGACCGGGACAGAGCTCCTACGAGCAGTACTTC.